A selection of T cell receptor beta chains follows, all from one sample in a study of vaccination and CD4 T cells after COVID-19. Their antigen targets remain unknown. TCRdb re-called the PCR reads through MiXCR, storing one row per CDR3 protein. In the table there are 9,500 to 10,000 distinct CDR3 sequences, 70% of which are singletons. The sequenced material came from CD4+ T cells from blood, cultured in vitro. These receptors were taken from a human donor who had recovered from COVID-19. Both conserved end residues are part of each CDR3. Fields, in order: V gene, D gene, clone size, J gene, CDR3 DNA, CDR3 protein. A D gene is named only where the DNA matches it firmly. Part of the rows lack a size; the others show once, few, many or a class for expanded clones.

V: TRBV19
D: NA
size: medium-sized
J: TRBJ2-7
DNA: TGTGCCAGTAGTCGAACCGACATCTACGAGCAGTACTTC
CDR3: CASSRTDIYEQYF

V: TRBV20-1
D: NA
size: NA
J: TRBJ1-2
DNA: TGCAGTGCTCGACTACTCGGGACCTCAGACGGTGGCTACACCTTC
CDR3: CSARLLGTSDGGYTF

V: TRBV4-1
D: NA
size: NA
J: TRBJ1-2
DNA: TGCGCCAGCAGCCAGAACACAGGGAACTTAAACTATGGCTACACCTTC
CDR3: CASSQNTGNLNYGYTF

V: TRBV20-1
D: NA
size: few
J: TRBJ2-1
DNA: TGCAGTGCTAGCGGGGATCGAGACCTCAATGAGCAGTTCTTC
CDR3: CSASGDRDLNEQFF

V: TRBV28
D: NA
size: NA
J: TRBJ1-5
DNA: TGTGCCAGCAGTTCACTCCAGGGGATTGATCAGCCCCAGCATTTT
CDR3: CASSSLQGIDQPQHF

V: TRBV6-1
D: NA
size: NA
J: TRBJ2-5
DNA: TGTGCCAGCTCCTTGGACAGACAAGAGACCCAGTACTTC
CDR3: CASSLDRQETQYF

V: TRBV20-1
D: NA
size: NA
J: TRBJ2-3
DNA: TGCAGTGCTAGAGAATCCCTCAAGGATACGCAGTATTTT
CDR3: CSARESLKDTQYF

V: TRBV24-1
D: NA
size: few
J: TRBJ2-2
DNA: TGTGCCACCAGTCCGTCCTCGAACACCGGGGAGCTGTTTTTT
CDR3: CATSPSSNTGELFF

V: TRBV10-3
D: NA
size: once
J: TRBJ2-5
DNA: TGTGCCACCCAACAAAGGGAGACCCAGTACTTC
CDR3: CATQQRETQYF

V: TRBV20-1
D: NA
size: NA
J: TRBJ2-5
DNA: TGCAGTGCTAGAGCGCCCTATCTTCCCCAAGAGACCCAGTACTTC
CDR3: CSARAPYLPQETQYF

V: TRBV27
D: TRBD1
size: NA
J: TRBJ1-2
DNA: TGTGCCAGCAGTCGGACAGGGGCAGACTATGGCTACACCTTC
CDR3: CASSRTGADYGYTF

V: TRBV6-1
D: NA
size: NA
J: TRBJ2-6
DNA: TGTGCCACTTCACGGGGGGCCTGGGAGGCCAACGTCCTGACTTTC
CDR3: CATSRGAWEANVLTF

V: TRBV12-2
D: NA
size: NA
J: TRBJ1-6
DNA: TGTGCAAGTCGCTTTGGGTCCCCCTGGACTTCACCCCTCCACTTT
CDR3: CASRFGSPWTSPLHF

V: TRBV11-2
D: NA
size: NA
J: TRBJ1-1
DNA: TGTGCCAGCAGCCGCTCACATGTGAACACTGAAGCTTTCTTT
CDR3: CASSRSHVNTEAFF

V: TRBV20-1
D: NA
size: NA
J: TRBJ1-2
DNA: TGCAGTGCTAGAGACGTAACAGCCTCTTATGGCTACACCTTC
CDR3: CSARDVTASYGYTF

V: TRBV6-2/TRBV6-3
D: NA
size: few
J: TRBJ1-6
DNA: TGTGCCAGCAGTTACCCCGACAGATGGAGCTCACCCCTCCACTTT
CDR3: CASSYPDRWSSPLHF

V: TRBV28
D: TRBD2
size: once
J: TRBJ2-3
DNA: TGTGCCAGCAGCCGACTAGCGGGAGCCTTAGGGACAGATACGCAGTATTTT
CDR3: CASSRLAGALGTDTQYF

V: TRBV29-1
D: NA
size: NA
J: TRBJ2-5
DNA: TGCAGCGTTGTTGGCCCCCGCAGGGTGGAGACCCAGTACTTC
CDR3: CSVVGPRRVETQYF

V: TRBV20-1
D: NA
size: NA
J: TRBJ2-5
DNA: TGCAGTGCTAGTCTGAGGACTGGACCTGAGACCCAGTACTTC
CDR3: CSASLRTGPETQYF

V: TRBV19
D: TRBD1
size: once
J: TRBJ1-1
DNA: TGTGCCAGTAGTACACAGGGGAGGGGTGGCACTGAAGCTTTCTTT
CDR3: CASSTQGRGGTEAFF

V: TRBV20-1
D: NA
size: NA
J: TRBJ1-2
DNA: TGCAGTGCTAGAAGGAGGGGACATCCATATGGCTACACCTTC
CDR3: CSARRRGHPYGYTF

V: TRBV20-1
D: TRBD1
size: NA
J: TRBJ1-6
DNA: TGCAGTGCTAGCCCGGGACAGGGATTGCATTCACCCCTCCACTTT
CDR3: CSASPGQGLHSPLHF

V: TRBV7-9
D: NA
size: NA
J: TRBJ2-7
DNA: TGTGCCAGCGTGGGTGGCGCCGATACCTACGAGCAGTACTTC
CDR3: CASVGGADTYEQYF

V: TRBV12-3/TRBV12-4
D: NA
size: NA
J: TRBJ2-6
DNA: TGTGCCAGCAGTCGCGTCACTGGGGCCAACGTCCTGACTTTC
CDR3: CASSRVTGANVLTF

V: TRBV6-2/TRBV6-3
D: NA
size: NA
J: TRBJ1-6
DNA: TGTGCCAGCAGTTACAGCGGAGACGGCTCACCCCTCCACTTT
CDR3: CASSYSGDGSPLHF

V: TRBV20-1
D: TRBD1
size: NA
J: TRBJ1-5
DNA: TGCAGTGCGCCGGACAGGTCGTCAACCCAGCATTTT
CDR3: CSAPDRSSTQHF

V: TRBV6-2/TRBV6-3
D: NA
size: NA
J: TRBJ1-5
DNA: TGTGCCAGCAGCCTCGACCCAGGAGGTCAGCCCCAGCATTTT
CDR3: CASSLDPGGQPQHF

V: TRBV7-2
D: TRBD2
size: NA
J: TRBJ2-1
DNA: TGTGCCAGCAGCTTAGAGCGGGGGTCCTACAATGAGCAGTTCTTC
CDR3: CASSLERGSYNEQFF

V: TRBV20-1
D: NA
size: NA
J: TRBJ2-2
DNA: TGCAGTGCGAGGAGCAGGAACACCGGGGAGCTGTTTTTT
CDR3: CSARSRNTGELFF

V: TRBV7-6
D: NA
size: few
J: TRBJ2-7
DNA: TGTGCCAGCAGCCCTATGGTGGATGGCGAGCAGTACTTC
CDR3: CASSPMVDGEQYF

V: TRBV6-1
D: NA
size: NA
J: TRBJ1-1
DNA: TGTGCCAGCATCAAGAGACAGGATCAGGGTGAAGCTTTCTTT
CDR3: CASIKRQDQGEAFF

V: TRBV20-1
D: NA
size: NA
J: TRBJ1-1
DNA: TGCAGTGCTGGACCGTTGAACACTGAAGCTTTCTTT
CDR3: CSAGPLNTEAFF

V: TRBV20-1
D: NA
size: NA
J: TRBJ1-2
DNA: TGCAGTGCTAGAGATCCGGGACCGACTCTACCCCGTGTCAGACCGAACTATGGCTACACCTTC
CDR3: CSARDPGPTLPRVRPNYGYTF

V: TRBV7-9
D: TRBD1
size: NA
J: TRBJ2-7
DNA: TGTGCCAGCAGCCCCCGGGACAGGGAGGGCGAGCAGTACTTC
CDR3: CASSPRDREGEQYF

V: TRBV7-2
D: TRBD2
size: NA
J: TRBJ2-3
DNA: TGTGCCAGCAGCTTAGGAGCGGCGGGAGGAGATACGCAGTATTTT
CDR3: CASSLGAAGGDTQYF

V: TRBV20-1
D: NA
size: NA
J: TRBJ2-1
DNA: TGCAGTGCTAGAGCCCCCTCGGGGTACAATGAGCAGTTCTTC
CDR3: CSARAPSGYNEQFF

V: TRBV7-2
D: NA
size: NA
J: TRBJ2-2
DNA: TGTGCCAGCAGCTTAGGAGTTGGCCGGGAGCTGTTTTTT
CDR3: CASSLGVGRELFF

V: TRBV4-1
D: NA
size: NA
J: TRBJ1-1
DNA: TGCGTCAGCAGCCAAGATGAGGGTATAAACACTGAAGCTTTCTTT
CDR3: CVSSQDEGINTEAFF

V: TRBV15
D: NA
size: NA
J: TRBJ2-6
DNA: TGTGCCACCAGCTCTACAGCCTCTGGGGCCAACGTCCTGACTTTC
CDR3: CATSSTASGANVLTF

V: TRBV11-2
D: NA
size: NA
J: TRBJ1-2
DNA: TGTGCCAGCAGCTTCTCCAACTATGGCTACACCTTC
CDR3: CASSFSNYGYTF

V: TRBV7-8
D: TRBD1
size: NA
J: TRBJ1-3
DNA: TGTGCCAGCAGCGATCACAGGGGGCCAGGAGGAAACACCATATATTTT
CDR3: CASSDHRGPGGNTIYF